A single sample is the source of the 21 T cell receptor beta chains below, sequenced in a study of CD8 T cells in ankylosing spondylitis. In TCRdb, the 5' RACE reads were re-called with MiXCR into one record per CDR3 protein. The sample yields just under 350,000 distinct CDR3 sequences, approximately 14% seen once. Sequenced sample: blood, either unsorted or a sorted T cell fraction (not recorded which). These receptor sequences come from a male donor with ankylosing spondylitis or in good health (not recorded which).

The chain couples TRBV6-1 to TRBJ2-5, with TRBD2 as a possible D gene (5 bases). Germline lookup yields CDR1 MNHNS and CDR2 SASEGT. Trimming left V 4 bases short and J 4 bases short, with 16 bases between. This CDR3 is built from 15 residues. The CDR3 here is CASSAIKGARETQYF. The CDR3 nucleotides read TGTGCCAGCAGTGCGATTAAGGGAGCGAGAGAGACCCAGTACTTC.

This clonotype has just a few counts. J is TRBJ2-3 and V is TRBV9; a possible D gene is TRBD2 (6 bases). The CDR3 consists of 15 residues. The V gene lost 3 bases and the J gene lost 0 bases, with 11 bases spanning the gap. Germline lookup yields CDR1 SGDLS and CDR2 YYNGEE. In DNA form, the CDR3 reads TGTGCCAGCAGCGCCGGGAGTGGTAGCACAGATACGCAGTATTTT. Translating gives CASSAGSGSTDTQYF.

This chain joins TRBV12-3 or TRBV12-4 and TRBJ1-1; D gene uncertain. Trimming pared 4 bases from V and 4 bases from J, leaving 10 bases between. This CDR3 is built from 13 residues. DNA for the CDR3: TGTGCCAGCAGTTGGTCGGTGGGCACTGAAGCTTTCTTT. It specifies CASSWSVGTEAFF.

This chain uses TRBV29-1 with TRBJ1-1, with 7 bases matching TRBD1. Unmatched junction bases numbered 10, after V lost 8 bases and J lost 7 bases. The CDR3 sequence is 12 residues long. Germline-derived CDR1 and CDR2 are SQVTM and ANQGSEA. CDR3 in amino acids: CSSGQDGGEAFF. CDR3 nucleotides: TGCAGCTCAGGACAGGACGGGGGTGAAGCTTTCTTT. The variable domain in full, completed from reference TRBV29-1 and TRBJ1-1, reads SAVISQKPSRDICQRGTSLTIQCQVDSQVTMMFWYRQQPGQSLTLIATANQGSEATYESGFVIDKFPISRPNLTFSTLTVSNMSPEDSSIYLCSSGQDGGEAFFGQGTRLTVV.

This clonotype has more than one count but fewer than ten. The V and J genes are TRBV4-2 and TRBJ1-1; maybe TRBD1 (5 bases). Trimming took 6 bases from V and 6 from J, leaving 29 bases between them. CDR3 size: 18 residues. Germline-derived CDR1 and CDR2 are LGHNA and YNFKEQ. The DNA for the CDR3 is TGTGCCAGCAGTAGAAGGGTAGGTAGTAGTGGGGGAAACGCTGAAGCTTTCTTT. It is translated as CASSRRVGSSGGNAEAFF.

The chain joins TRBV3-1 to TRBJ2-7; D perhaps matches TRBD2 (6 bases). CDR1 and CDR2 (germline): LGHDT, YNNKEL (reference sequence). V shed 0 bases and J shed 3 bases, with 12 bases lying between them. The CDR3 is made up of 15 amino acids. The CDR3, as DNA: TGTGCCAGCAGCCAAGATCGTCAGGGACTCTACGAGCAGTACTTC. Encoded protein: CASSQDRQGLYEQYF.

This clonotype was seen a handful of times. V and J are TRBV18 and TRBJ2-1, with 9 bases aligning to TRBD1. Trimming at V came to 9 bases and at J to 10 bases, leaving 13 bases not matched to a gene. Germline CDR1 KGHSH, CDR2 LQKENI. The CDR3 extends over 14 amino acids. CDR3 sequence reads: CASLSGTGSEEQFF. For the CDR3, the DNA is TGTGCCAGTTTGTCCGGGACAGGGTCGGAGGAGCAGTTCTTC.

This clonotype showed up just a few times. V is TRBV3-1 and J is TRBJ2-1, with TRBD2 matching 9 bases. The CDR3 has 18 amino acids. The germline CDR1 and CDR2 sequences are LGHDT and YNNKEL (reference sequence). Unmatched junction bases numbered 23, after V lost 10 bases and J lost 7 bases. The CDR3 region is CATSRGREGILVRNEQFF. CDR3 in DNA: TGTGCCACCTCGAGGGGGCGGGAGGGCATCCTCGTACGTAATGAGCAGTTCTTC.

This clonotype showed up just once. The chain employs TRBV6-5 and TRBJ2-3; no definite D call. Looked up from germline, CDR1 is MNHEY and CDR2 is SVGAGI. V gave up 10 bases and J gave up 3 bases, with 8 bases separating them. The CDR3 is 11 amino acids. CDR3 sequence reads: CATMRTDTQYF. Written as DNA, the CDR3 is TGTGCCACCATGAGGACAGATACGCAGTATTTT.

The V call is TRBV20-1, the J call TRBJ2-7; TRBD2 matches at 7 bases. The CDR3 spans 12 residues. The germline V gene has CDR1 DFQATT and CDR2 SNEGSKA (reference sequence). Unmatched junction bases numbered 10, after V lost 7 bases and J lost 7 bases. The CDR3 reads CSGSAGVREQYF. For the CDR3, the DNA is TGCAGTGGGTCTGCGGGAGTTCGGGAGCAGTACTTC.

The CDR3 DNA reads as TGCAGTGCTAGATCCCCGGCGGCCACTGAAGCTTTCTTT. It codes for CSARSPAATEAFF. The V gene is TRBV20-1, the J gene TRBJ1-1; D is unresolved. This CDR3 is 13 amino acids long. Germline CDR1 reads DFQATT; CDR2 reads SNEGSKA (reference sequence). V gave up 2 bases and J gave up 4 bases, with 11 bases separating them.

This clonotype occurred many times. This chain joins TRBV3-1 and TRBJ2-1; TRBD2 agrees at 8 bases. The CDR3 runs to 19 residues. V lost 0 bases and J lost 0; bases outside the gene matches: 10. CDR1 LGHDT and CDR2 YNNKEL come from the germline V gene (reference sequence). The CDR3 DNA reads TGTGCCAGCAGCCAAGAACGGACTAGCCCTTCCCCCTCCTACAATGAGCAGTTCTTC. Encoded protein: CASSQERTSPSPSYNEQFF.

This clonotype showed up just a few times. V and J are TRBV25-1 and TRBJ2-1; TRBD2 matches at 7 bases. The germline V gene encodes CDR1 MGHDK and CDR2 SYGVNS. The CDR3 length is 16 residues. J was trimmed by 5 bases and V by 2 bases; bases with no gene match: 9. CDR3 amino acids: CASSEVKRGTNNEQFF. CDR3 nucleotide sequence: TGTGCCAGCAGTGAAGTCAAGCGGGGAACCAACAATGAGCAGTTCTTC.

The rearrangement joins TRBV20-1 to TRBJ2-5; TRBD2 aligns across 10 bases. This CDR3 spans 13 amino acids. With V trimmed by 6 bases and J by 0 bases, 1 base remained unmatched. Per germline, CDR1 DFQATT and CDR2 SNEGSKA (reference sequence). Written as DNA, the CDR3 is TGCAGTGCCACTAGCGGGGACCAAGAGACCCAGTACTTC. This encodes CSATSGDQETQYF.

This clonotype showed up just a few times. The chain employs TRBV27 and TRBJ2-5; tentative D call: TRBD1 (5 bases). CDR1 and CDR2 (germline): MNHEY, SMNVEV (reference sequence). V gave up 2 bases and J gave up 1 base, with 14 bases separating them. The CDR3 has 16 residues. The CDR3 coding sequence is TGTGCCAGCAGTTTAGGGGCAGGAACATCCCAAGAGACCCAGTACTTC. Translating gives CASSLGAGTSQETQYF.

J is TRBJ1-1 and V is TRBV12-3 or TRBV12-4; no reliable D call. V dropped 3 bases and J dropped 4 bases, with 6 bases sitting between them. This CDR3 has 12 amino acids. CDR3 sequence reads: CASSFEGTEAFF. The DNA for the CDR3 is TGTGCCAGCAGTTTCGAGGGCACTGAAGCTTTCTTT.

This clonotype came up many times. The V and J genes are TRBV12-3 or TRBV12-4 and TRBJ2-1, with 7 bases lining up with TRBD2. V lost 10 bases, J lost 7 bases, and 16 bases stayed unmatched. There are 15 residues in the CDR3. CDR3 residues: CATKVLLAAGNEQFF. DNA for the CDR3: TGTGCCACAAAAGTCCTCCTAGCGGCAGGGAATGAGCAGTTCTTC.

This clonotype was picked up a small number of times. The rearrangement links TRBV12-3 or TRBV12-4 to TRBJ2-2; D gene unclear. The CDR3 covers 15 residues. V lost 5 bases and J lost 5, with 15 bases in between. The CDR3 coding sequence is TGTGCCAGCAGTCCCCTCCGACCACGAACCGGGGAGCTGTTTTTT. This gives the protein CASSPLRPRTGELFF.

The chain uses TRBV6-1 and TRBJ2-2, with 8 bases matching TRBD2. This CDR3 comprises 15 residues. Germline loops: CDR1 MNHNS, CDR2 SASEGT. The J segment lost 5 bases and the V segment lost 4 bases, leaving 6 bases of the junction unmatched. The DNA of the CDR3 is TGTGCCAGCAGTGGTTTAAGCGGGAGAACCGGGGAGCTGTTTTTT. This translates into CASSGLSGRTGELFF.

This clonotype came up many times. The chain links TRBV20-1 to TRBJ2-7, with 11 bases identical to TRBD2. With V trimmed by 6 bases and J by 2 bases, 6 bases remained unmatched. CDR1 and CDR2 (germline): DFQATT, SNEGSKA (reference sequence). The CDR3 contains 14 residues. The CDR3 nucleotides are TGCAGTGCGTCGGGACTAGCGGAAACCTACGAGCAGTACTTC. Translated, it gives CSASGLAETYEQYF.

The V and J genes are TRBV4-1 and TRBJ2-3; D uncertain. Germline loops: CDR1 MGHRA, CDR2 YSYEKL. V dropped 1 base and J dropped 0 bases, with 8 bases sitting between them. This CDR3 has 15 amino acids. The CDR3 DNA is TGCGCCAGCAGCCAAGGCGGACCTAGCACAGATACGCAGTATTTT. It codes for CASSQGGPSTDTQYF.